This T cell receptor (beta chain) was profiled in a study of early T cells in non-severe SARS-CoV-2 infection. About the research overall: Unsorted whole blood bulk RNA was sequenced, with unpaired chains.

This CDR3 comprises 14 residues. The germline V and J ends were trimmed by 5 bases and 0 bases, with 11 bases remaining between them. Germline CDR1 is MNHEY and CDR2 is SMNVEV (reference sequence). This clonotype was detected only a few times. Tagging with unique molecular identifiers was applied to individual cDNA molecules. A single record per CDR3 protein comes from TCRdb applying MiXCR to the 5' RACE reads. Of over 30,000 distinct CDR3 sequences listed, 7% to 7.5% are singletons. This chain links TRBV27 with TRBJ2-7, with D perhaps matching TRBD1 (5 bases). This sequence was found in an adult who was a healthcare worker with PCR-confirmed SARS-CoV-2 infection or an uninfected control (not recorded which). This specimen consisted of whole blood, obtained at baseline. Here the CDR3 reads CASSPRQSSYEQYV. The CDR3 nucleotides are TGTGCCAGCAGTCCTAGACAGAGCTCCTACGAGCAGTACGTC.